This is a list of T cell receptor beta chains from one sample in a study of graft-versus-host responses after intestinal transplantation. Data came from immunoSEQ multiplex PCR; TCRdb stores just in-frame clones and leaves some out. The sample lists under 150,000 clones; over 75% were seen once. What these receptors recognize is not known. The source was unstimulated CD4+ T cells sorted from spleen or lymph node cells, collected before intestinal transplant. The receptors come from a human donor who received an intestinal transplant. The CDR3 runs from the conserved cysteine through the conserved F or W. Fields, in order: V gene, J gene, clone size, D gene, CDR3 protein, CDR3 DNA. D genes are given only for firm matches. A row's size may be missing; if present it is once, few, many or a size class.

TRBV5-1	TRBJ1-3	.	.	CASSLVSGYSGNTIYF	TGCGCCAGCAGCTTGGTATCGGGTTACTCTGGAAACACCATATATTTT
TRBV12-5	TRBJ1-1	.	.	CASGTQGPTEAFF	TGTGCTAGTGGGACACAGGGTCCGACTGAAGCTTTCTTT
TRBV6-5	TRBJ2-7	.	.	CASSYSRQATYEQYF	TGTGCCAGCAGTTACAGTCGACAGGCCACCTACGAGCAGTACTTC
TRBV4-1	TRBJ2-1	.	TRBD2	CASSSQTGLAVNEQFF	TGCGCCAGCAGCTCTCAGACGGGACTAGCGGTCAATGAGCAGTTCTTC
TRBV7-2	TRBJ1-5	.	.	CASSPRTGNQPQHF	TGTGCCAGCAGCCCCCGGACGGGAAATCAGCCCCAGCATTTT
TRBV10-3	TRBJ1-2	.	.	CAISDFRSQGGNGYTF	TGTGCCATCAGTGATTTCCGATCACAGGGAGGGAATGGCTACACCTTC
TRBV5-4	TRBJ2-1	.	TRBD2	CASSVPSGGRSYNEQFF	TGTGCCAGCAGCGTCCCTAGCGGGGGCCGCTCCTACAATGAGCAGTTCTTC
TRBV9	TRBJ1-2	once	.	CASSASRGRADGYTF	TGTGCCAGCAGCGCCTCAAGGGGCAGGGCGGATGGCTACACCTTC
TRBV30	TRBJ2-2	.	TRBD2	CAWSRQGLGLARSGELFF	TGTGCCTGGAGTCGACAGGGACTGGGACTAGCCAGGTCTGGGGAGCTGTTTTTT
TRBV18	TRBJ1-4	once	TRBD1	CASSPQTGAAEKLFF	TGTGCCAGCTCACCACAGACAGGGGCGGCGGAAAAACTGTTTTTT
TRBV6-5	TRBJ2-2	once	TRBD1	CASSPQGVNTGELFF	TGTGCCAGCAGCCCACAGGGGGTGAACACCGGGGAGCTGTTTTTT
TRBV11-2	TRBJ2-7	.	TRBD2	CASSLGAGGPLDEQYF	TGTGCCAGCAGCTTAGGAGCGGGGGGGCCTCTCGACGAGCAGTACTTC
TRBV5-4	TRBJ2-5	.	TRBD1	CASSLGSGQQRETQYF	TGTGCCAGCAGCTTGGGTTCGGGACAGCAGAGGGAGACCCAGTACTTC
TRBV2	TRBJ2-5	once	.	CASSATFQETQYF	TGTGCCAGCAGTGCTACCTTTCAAGAGACCCAGTACTTC
TRBV6-4	TRBJ2-7	.	.	CASSDYRDFSYEQCF	TGTGCCAGCAGTGACTACAGGGATTTCTCCTACGAGCAGTGCTTC
TRBV6-1	TRBJ2-5	.	TRBD1	CASSTPGGTQYF	TGTGCCAGCAGTACACCAGGGGGGACCCAGTACTTC
TRBV7-3	TRBJ2-1	.	.	CASSSSFSSYNEQFF	TGTGCCAGCAGCTCTAGCTTCAGCTCCTACAATGAGCAGTTCTTC
TRBV7-2	TRBJ2-1	.	.	CASSLGLYNEQFF	TGTGCCAGCAGCTTAGGACTTTACAATGAGCAGTTCTTC
TRBV7-3	TRBJ2-1	.	TRBD2	CASSLVSRTSGRGGNEQFF	TGTGCCAGCAGCTTAGTTAGCCGGACTAGCGGGAGGGGAGGCAATGAGCAGTTCTTC
TRBV5-1	TRBJ2-3	.	.	CASSLTTDTQYF	TGCGCCAGCAGCTTGACAACAGATACGCAGTATTTT
TRBV7-2	TRBJ2-7	.	TRBD1	CASRYSPGQGGEQYF	TGTGCCAGCAGGTACTCTCCGGGACAGGGTGGAGAGCAGTACTTC
TRBV19	TRBJ1-1	.	.	CASSRRRGNTEAFF	TGTGCCAGTAGCCGCCGCAGGGGGAACACTGAAGCTTTCTTT
TRBV18	TRBJ1-1	.	TRBD1	CASSHDREAFF	TGTGCCAGCTCACACGACAGGGAGGCTTTCTTT